This T cell receptor (beta chain) was identified during a study of blood T cells in healthy people across ages. Broader study findings: Estimated diversity across one million T cells was deemed an underestimate.

In the case of this clonotype: The antigen remains undetermined.

A second PCR of about 7 to 11 cycles used a sample-barcoded 5' primer and a J-beta primer mix. Every molecule of cDNA carried a tag from a template-switch adaptor with 12 random nucleotides. TCRdb reprocessed the 5' RACE reads with MiXCR, giving one entry per CDR3 protein. This sample yields about 1.4 million distinct CDR3 sequences, of which approximately 63% are seen a single time; about 6.7% belongs to the top ten. This CDR3 region has 14 residues. Per germline, CDR1 SGHAT and CDR2 FQNNGV. Sequencing was carried out using blood. The chain employs TRBV11-2 and TRBJ2-5, with D unclear. The J call is in doubt because the DNA end fits TRBJ2-7 better. The sequence derives from a man younger than 35 in good health. CDR3 bases: TGTGCCAGCAGCTTAGGTGGCAGTAACTACGAGCAGTACTTC. This codes for CASSLGGSNYEQYF.